This T cell receptor beta chain derives from a study of cytomegalovirus exposure and HLA in healthy donors. Note on this clone: Its antigen is unidentified.

Findings of the study overall: A link between a missense DCLRE1C variant and TCR beta V- and J-gene trimming emerged from a later analysis. Several V segments, TRBV6-2 and TRBV6-3 among them, could not be told apart and were dropped. In a later analysis, productive TCRs from donors in an Asian-associated ancestry cluster reportedly carried fewer N-insertions than the cohort mean.

All the people who gave samples were healthy bone marrow donors. V was trimmed by 1 base and J by 4 bases, leaving 14 bases between them. CDR1 and CDR2 from the germline V gene are LNHDA and SQIVND (reference sequence). The CDR3 spans 16 residues. The PCR employed 60 Vbeta primers together with 13 Jbeta primers. The method was immunoSEQ multiplex PCR; TCRdb's version includes in-frame clones alone and lacks a portion of them. The sample comprises 110,000 or so clones, approximately 76% of which are singletons, and roughly a sixth rests with the top ten. This TCR was sampled from a man between 45 and 60 years old in good health and CMV-seropositive. The rearrangement links TRBV19 to TRBJ1-5; tentatively, D is TRBD1 (5 bases). The sequenced sample consisted of PBMCs. This CDR3 is CASSIAGTRGNQPQHF. The DNA of the CDR3 is TGTGCCAGTAGTATAGCCGGGACCCGGGGGAATCAGCCCCAGCATTTT.